The T cell receptor (beta chain) under discussion was sequenced for a study of T-cell memory formation after mild COVID-19. Study context: TCR clusters were mostly confined to one donor each. Whole-study findings and limits: CM and EM subsets held most contracting CD4+ clones; EMRA held CD8+ ones.

The CDR3 is made up of 15 amino acids. V shed 4 bases and J 4 bases; nucleotides not matched to a gene: 9. Looked up from germline, CDR1 is SGHRS and CDR2 is YFSETQ. This clonotype was seen repeatedly, ten times or more. Its specificity is not known. 5'RACE primed at constant segments yielded TCR alpha and TCR beta cDNA libraries bearing sample barcodes and UMIs. TCRdb re-called the 5' RACE reads with MiXCR, one entry per CDR3 protein. The sample yields roughly 130,000 distinct CDR3 sequences, 5% to 6.5% seen once. The TCR originated in an adult woman who had mild COVID-19 (a few samples of this study predate the infection). Cell type and time point are not known. Sequenced: PBMCs or a T cell subset sorted from them (not recorded which). The chain is built from TRBV5-1 and TRBJ1-2, with 8 bases lining up with TRBD1. CDR3 nucleotides: TGCGCCAGCAGCGTGGGACAGGCTGCGACCTATGGCTACACCTTC. It is translated as CASSVGQAATYGYTF.